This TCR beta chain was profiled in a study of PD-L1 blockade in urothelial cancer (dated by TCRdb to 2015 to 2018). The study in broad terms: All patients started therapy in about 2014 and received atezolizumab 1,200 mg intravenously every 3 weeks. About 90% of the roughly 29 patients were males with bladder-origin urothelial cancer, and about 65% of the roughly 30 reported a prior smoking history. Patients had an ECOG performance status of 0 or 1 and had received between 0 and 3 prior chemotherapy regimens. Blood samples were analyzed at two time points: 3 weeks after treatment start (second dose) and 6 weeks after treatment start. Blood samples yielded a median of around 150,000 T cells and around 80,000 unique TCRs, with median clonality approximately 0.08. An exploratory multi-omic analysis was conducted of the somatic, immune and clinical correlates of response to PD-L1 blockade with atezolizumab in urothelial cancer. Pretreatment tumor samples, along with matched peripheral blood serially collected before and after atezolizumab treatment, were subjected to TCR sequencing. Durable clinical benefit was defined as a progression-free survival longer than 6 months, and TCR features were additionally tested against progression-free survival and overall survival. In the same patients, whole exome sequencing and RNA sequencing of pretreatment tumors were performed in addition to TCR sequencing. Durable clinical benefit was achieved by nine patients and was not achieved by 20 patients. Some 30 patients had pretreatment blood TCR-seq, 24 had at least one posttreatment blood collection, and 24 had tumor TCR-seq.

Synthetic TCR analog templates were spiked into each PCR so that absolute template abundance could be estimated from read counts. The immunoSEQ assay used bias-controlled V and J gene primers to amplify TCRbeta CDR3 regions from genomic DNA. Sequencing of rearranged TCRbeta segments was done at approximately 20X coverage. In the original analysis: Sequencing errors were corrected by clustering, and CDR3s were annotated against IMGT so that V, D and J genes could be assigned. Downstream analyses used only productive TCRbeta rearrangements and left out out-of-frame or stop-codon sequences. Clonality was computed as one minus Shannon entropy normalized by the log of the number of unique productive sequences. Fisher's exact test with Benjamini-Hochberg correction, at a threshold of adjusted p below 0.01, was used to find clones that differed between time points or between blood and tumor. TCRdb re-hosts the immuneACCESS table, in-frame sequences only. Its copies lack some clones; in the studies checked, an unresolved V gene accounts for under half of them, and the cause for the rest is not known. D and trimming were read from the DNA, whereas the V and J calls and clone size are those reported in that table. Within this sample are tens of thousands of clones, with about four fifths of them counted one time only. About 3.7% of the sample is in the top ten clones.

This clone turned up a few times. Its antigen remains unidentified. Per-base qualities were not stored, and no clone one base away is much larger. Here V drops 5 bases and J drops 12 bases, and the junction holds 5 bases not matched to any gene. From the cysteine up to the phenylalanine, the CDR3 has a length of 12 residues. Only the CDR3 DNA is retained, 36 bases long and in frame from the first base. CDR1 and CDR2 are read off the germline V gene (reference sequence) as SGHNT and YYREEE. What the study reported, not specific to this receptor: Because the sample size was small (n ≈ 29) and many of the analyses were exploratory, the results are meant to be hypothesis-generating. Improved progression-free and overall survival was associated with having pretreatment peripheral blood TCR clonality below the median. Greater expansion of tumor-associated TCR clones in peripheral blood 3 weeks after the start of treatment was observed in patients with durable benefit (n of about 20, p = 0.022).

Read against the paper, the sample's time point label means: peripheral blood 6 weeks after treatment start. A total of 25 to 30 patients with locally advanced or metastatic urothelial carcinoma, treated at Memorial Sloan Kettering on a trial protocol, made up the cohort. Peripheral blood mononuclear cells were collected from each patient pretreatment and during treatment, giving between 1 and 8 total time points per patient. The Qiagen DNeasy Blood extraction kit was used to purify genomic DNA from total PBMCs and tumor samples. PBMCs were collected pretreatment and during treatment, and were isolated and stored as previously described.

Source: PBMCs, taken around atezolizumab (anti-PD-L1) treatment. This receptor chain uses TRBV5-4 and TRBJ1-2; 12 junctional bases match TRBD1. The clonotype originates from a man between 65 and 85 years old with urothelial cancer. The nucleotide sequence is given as TGTGCCAGCAGTTGGGACAGGGGGCAGGACACCTTC. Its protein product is CASSWDRGQDTF. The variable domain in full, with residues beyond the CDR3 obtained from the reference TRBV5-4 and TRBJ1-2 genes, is ETGVTQSPTHLIKTRGQQVTLRCSSQSGHNTVSWYQQALGQGPQFIFQYYREEENGRGNFPPRFSGLQFPNYSSELNVNALELDDSALYLCASSWDRGQDTFGSGTRLTVV.